This T cell receptor (beta chain) appears in the sequencing data of a study of OX40 agonist ivuxolimab in advanced cancers. For the study at large: Patients were dosed intravenously with ivuxolimab at 0.01 to 10 mg/kg every 2 weeks. Partial response was recorded in three patients: one hepatocellular carcinoma and two cutaneous melanoma cases.

Germline CDR1 reads SGHTA; CDR2 reads FQGNSA. This CDR3 spans 14 amino acids. The V and J ends lost 5 bases and 10 bases respectively, with 18 bases between them. Sequencing used immunoSEQ multiplex PCR; TCRdb keeps in-frame clones, though not all of them. The table includes 55,000 to 90,000 clones, about 81% detected once. The count of this clone is one. Its antigen remains unidentified. Study-wide points: Within 6 weeks, CD4+ and CD8+ blood T cells expanded clonally at 0.1 to 3.0 mg/kg. More expanded clones were found, on average, in CD8+ than in CD4+ T cells.

This specimen was CD4+ or CD8+ T cells sorted from blood, taken in a trial of the OX40 agonist ivuxolimab. The chain combines TRBV7-2 with TRBJ2-1; possible D gene TRBD2, 6 bases. This receptor was obtained from an adult with an advanced solid tumor such as melanoma, head and neck, liver or kidney cancer. CDR3 coding DNA: TGTGCCAGCAGCCAAGGGACTGGCGCAGGGGAGCAGTTCTTC. It is translated as CASSQGTGAGEQFF. The full variable domain, completed using reference TRBV7-2 and TRBJ2-1, is GAGVSQSPSNKVTEKGKDVELRCDPISGHTALYWYRQSLGQGLEFLIYFQGNSAPDKSGLPSDRFSAERTGGSVSTLTIQRTQQEDSAVYLCASSQGTGAGEQFFGPGTRLTVL.